Below are 5 T cell receptor beta chains sequenced from a single sample in a study of identical twins. TCRdb recomputed calls from the 5' RACE reads with MiXCR, one row per CDR3 protein. The sample consists of about 240,000 distinct CDR3 sequences, over 9.5% of them appearing once. Sequenced material: memory T cells sorted from blood. All receptors come from a man aged 50 to 59 in good health.

In this sample, this clonotype turned up many times. The genes are TRBV28 and TRBJ2-4, with 10 bases identical to TRBD1. The V segment lost 1 base and the J segment 8 bases; nucleotides outside the gene matches: 14. The CDR3 loop spans 18 amino acids. CDR1 is MDHEN and CDR2 is SYDVKM in the germline V gene. The CDR3, as DNA: TGTGCCAGCAGTTTATTTCAGATCCGGGACAGGGGATCTTACATTCAGTACTTC. Encoded protein: CASSLFQIRDRGSYIQYF.

This clonotype was seen only a few times. The chain links TRBV5-6 to TRBJ2-5; D not resolved. The V and J ends lost 0 bases and 0 bases respectively, with 3 bases between them. Germline-derived CDR1 and CDR2 are SGHDT and YYEEEE. CDR3 size: 13 residues. CDR3 in amino acids: CASSLVDQETQYF. CDR3 in DNA: TGTGCCAGCAGCTTGGTGGACCAAGAGACCCAGTACTTC. Using reference TRBV5-6 and TRBJ2-5 for the parts outside the CDR3, the full variable domain is DAGVTQSPTHLIKTRGQQVTLRCSPKSGHDTVSWYQQALGQGPQFIFQYYEEEERQRGNFPDRFSGHQFPNYSSELNVNALLLGDSALYLCASSLVDQETQYFGPGTRLLVL.

The chain joins TRBV6-1 to TRBJ2-7; D may correspond to TRBD1 or TRBD2 (5 bases each). V lost 8 bases, J lost 4 bases, and 9 bases lay in between. CDR1 is MNHNS, CDR2 SASEGT, per germline. There are 11 residues in the CDR3. The CDR3 region is CASGEGYEQYF. The CDR3, as DNA: TGTGCCAGCGGAGAGGGGTACGAGCAGTACTTC.

This clonotype was observed many times. The gene calls are TRBV7-2 and TRBJ1-1; tentative D call: TRBD1 (5 bases). The CDR3 runs 15 residues. Trimming pared 6 bases from V and 0 bases from J, leaving 14 bases between. In germline, CDR1 is SGHTA, CDR2 FQGNSA. The CDR3, as DNA: TGTGCCAGCAGGTTTGCCCCAGGGATGAACACTGAAGCTTTCTTT. This gives the protein CASRFAPGMNTEAFF.

This clonotype was found a few times. This sequence joins TRBV4-1 and TRBJ1-1; D may be TRBD1 (5 bases). Trimming left V 4 bases short and J 4 bases short, with 16 bases between. Germline-derived CDR1 and CDR2 are MGHRA and YSYEKL. This CDR3 is 15 amino acids long. This CDR3 reads CASSPIGGKGTEAFF. CDR3 bases: TGCGCCAGCAGCCCTATCGGGGGAAAAGGCACTGAAGCTTTCTTT.